A single sample gave rise to the 22 T cell receptor beta chains below, sequenced in a study of blood T cell repertoires in COVID-19. Assay used: immunoSEQ multiplex PCR; TCRdb lists only in-frame clones, some missing. The sample contains approximately 450,000 clones, 70% to 90% of which appear only once. What was sequenced was PBMCs or T cells enriched from blood (not recorded which). The receptors here all came from a woman aged 18-30 years with acute COVID-19.

A single count supports this clone. In the same sample, other DNA sequences code for this CDR3. The V gene is TRBV5-5, the J gene TRBJ1-5, with no clear D. Germline V gene data show CDR1 as SGHKS and CDR2 as YYEKEE (reference sequence). The CDR3 consists of 17 residues. V shed 0 bases and J shed 4 bases, with 17 bases lying between them. Here the CDR3 reads CASSLEVSGSFNQPQHF. The CDR3 DNA follows: TGTGCCAGCAGCTTGGAGGTCAGCGGATCATTTAATCAGCCCCAGCATTTT.

The rearrangement joins TRBV19 to TRBJ1-6, with 8 bases fitting TRBD1. J was trimmed by 10 bases and V by 1 base; bases with no gene match: 6. The CDR3 consists of 15 residues. CDR1 is LNHDA and CDR2 is SQIVND in the germline V gene (reference sequence). The CDR3 here is CASSIGSRGLSPLHF. In DNA form, the CDR3 reads TGTGCCAGTAGTATAGGGTCCAGGGGGCTATCACCCCTCCACTTT. The full variable domain, its missing parts supplied by reference TRBV19 and TRBJ1-6, is DGGITQSPKYLFRKEGQNVTLSCEQNLNHDAMYWYRQDPGQGLRLIYYSQIVNDFQKGDIAEGYSVSREKKESFPLTVTSAQKNPTAFYLCASSIGSRGLSPLHFGNGTRLTVT.

This rearrangement joins TRBV3-1 (or the pseudogene TRBV3-2) to TRBJ1-3; D not resolved. Trimming removed 4 bases from V and 0 bases from J, with 16 bases in between. The germline gives CDR1 LGHDT, CDR2 YNNKEL (reference sequence). This CDR3 comprises 17 residues. The DNA for the CDR3 is TGTGCCAGCAGCCTGGGTCGGGGATTGAGCTCTGGAAACACCATATATTTT. This encodes CASSLGRGLSSGNTIYF.

The CDR3 bases are TGTGCCAGCAGCCAAGATGGGGGGGCTTCGTCAGATTGGGATTCACCCCTCCACTTT. The encoded protein is CASSQDGGASSDWDSPLHF. This sequence joins TRBV3-1 (or the pseudogene TRBV3-2) and TRBJ1-6; tentative D call: TRBD1 (6 bases). Germline V gene sequence: CDR1 LGHDT, CDR2 YNNKEL (reference sequence). The CDR3 sequence is 19 residues long. The germline V and J ends were trimmed by 0 bases and 8 bases, with 23 bases remaining between them.

This chain links TRBV15 with TRBJ1-2; weak D call: TRBD1 (6 bases). V was pared by 3 bases and J by 4 bases, with 15 bases between. The CDR3 loop spans 15 amino acids. Germline V gene sequence: CDR1 LNHNV, CDR2 YYDKDF (reference sequence). The CDR3 protein is CATSRGTGIGYGYTF. CDR3 nucleotides: TGTGCCACCAGCAGGGGAACAGGGATAGGCTATGGCTACACCTTC.

This rearrangement joins TRBV28 to TRBJ2-7; 9 nucleotides align to TRBD2. V shed 1 base, J shed 0 bases, and the junction held 1 base outside the gene matches. The CDR3 is made up of 15 amino acids. Germline CDR1 is MDHEN and CDR2 is SYDVKM. The CDR3 DNA sequence: TGTGCCAGCAGTTTATTGACTAGCGGCTCCTACGAGCAGTACTTC. It encodes CASSLLTSGSYEQYF. The whole variable domain, filled in from reference TRBV28 and TRBJ2-7, reads DVKVTQSSRYLVKRTGEKVFLECVQDMDHENMFWYRQDPGLGLRLIYFSYDVKMKEKGDIPEGYSVSREKKERFSLILESASTNQTSMYLCASSLLTSGSYEQYFGPGTRLTVT.

J is TRBJ2-5 and V is TRBV7-2; maybe TRBD2 (6 bases). Trimming removed 4 bases from V and 5 bases from J, with 14 bases in between. Germline CDR1 and CDR2: SGHTA and FQGNSA. CDR3 length: 14 amino acids. The DNA of the CDR3 is TGTGCCAGCAGCTCCATGGGGGGTAGGGAGACCCAGTACTTC. The encoded protein is CASSSMGGRETQYF.

The chain employs TRBV20-1 and TRBJ2-1, with TRBD2 identical over 8 bases. CDR3 length: 14 residues. V was clipped by 3 bases and J by 9 bases; unmatched bases: 10. In germline, CDR1 is DFQATT, CDR2 SNEGSKA (reference sequence). The CDR3 DNA reads TGCAGTGCTAGTAGGACGGGGGGGCGCGCTGAGCAGTTCTTC. It codes for CSASRTGGRAEQFF.

This clone has more than one count but fewer than ten. The chain uses TRBV4-3 and TRBJ1-1; no definite D call. Germline CDR1 and CDR2: LGHNA and YSLEER. The CDR3 consists of 14 residues. V lost 0 bases and J lost 2, with 7 bases in between. CDR3 DNA sequence: TGCGCCAGCAGCCAAGATCTAGAAAACACTGAAGCTTTCTTT. This encodes CASSQDLENTEAFF.

J is TRBJ1-1 and V is TRBV21-1. TRBV21-1 is a documented pseudogene. The CDR3 has 12 residues. Here the CDR3 reads CASSAEGSEAFF. Here the CDR3 DNA reads TGTGCCAGCAGCGCAGAGGGATCTGAAGCTTTCTTT.

The J gene is TRBJ2-1, the V gene TRBV4-1; possibly TRBD2 for D (6 bases). V was pared by 5 bases and J by 7 bases, with 15 bases between. The CDR3 is 14 amino acids. Germline CDR1 reads MGHRA; CDR2 reads YSYEKL. CDR3 coding DNA: TGCGCCAGCAGCTATAGGGCGGGAATTAATGAGCAGTTCTTC. It codes for CASSYRAGINEQFF.

This clone was picked up one time. This chain joins TRBV7-3 and TRBJ2-1; the D is unclear. Germline V gene data show CDR1 as SGHTA and CDR2 as FQGTGA. The CDR3 extends over 12 amino acids. V lost 4 bases, J lost 7 bases, and 8 bases lay in between. The CDR3 region is CASSSPGNEQFF. The CDR3 coding sequence is TGTGCCAGCAGCTCCCCGGGTAATGAGCAGTTCTTC.

This clone was counted between two and nine times. This rearrangement joins TRBV6-5 to TRBJ2-1; 12 bases agree with TRBD2. The V gene's germline CDR1 is MNHEY and CDR2 SVGAGI. V gave up 2 bases and J gave up 8 bases; unmatched junction bases: 4. This CDR3 has 15 amino acids. CDR3 sequence reads: CASSYPTSGSHEQFF. CDR3 coding DNA: TGTGCCAGCAGTTACCCGACTAGCGGGAGCCATGAGCAGTTCTTC.

This rearrangement joins TRBV5-6 to TRBJ1-1, with TRBD1 identical over 7 bases. This CDR3 is 14 amino acids long. After removal of 4 bases from V and 3 bases from J, the junction contained 6 bases not matched to a gene. Germline CDR1 is SGHDT and CDR2 is YYEEEE. The CDR3 region is CASSTGQVYTEAFF. The CDR3 DNA follows: TGTGCCAGCAGCACTGGACAGGTGTACACTGAAGCTTTCTTT.

The V call is TRBV18, the J call TRBJ2-7; TRBD1 is a possible D gene (6 bases). Germline lookup yields CDR1 KGHSH and CDR2 LQKENI. This CDR3 is 13 amino acids long. V was shortened by 6 bases and J by 7 bases, with 16 bases between the two germline ends. The CDR3 region has the DNA TGTGCCAGCTCTCAGGGACAAGTCCCAGAGCAGTACTTC. This encodes CASSQGQVPEQYF.

The rearrangement links TRBV6-5 to TRBJ1-2; 8 bases match TRBD1. V gave up 0 bases and J gave up 3 bases; unmatched junction bases: 0. CDR3 length equals 14 residues. The germline CDR1 and CDR2 sequences are MNHEY and SVGAGI. This CDR3 reads CASSYSTGDYGYTF. The DNA of the CDR3 is TGTGCCAGCAGTTACTCGACAGGGGACTATGGCTACACCTTC.

J is TRBJ1-5 and V is TRBV27; 7 bases are shared with TRBD1. CDR1 MNHEY and CDR2 SMNVEV come from the germline V gene (reference sequence). The CDR3 has 19 residues. Trimming at V came to 2 bases and at J to 0 bases, leaving 13 bases not matched to a gene. CDR3 sequence reads: CASSLQQGIGGDSNQPQHF. The CDR3 DNA reads as TGTGCCAGCAGTTTACAACAGGGGATAGGTGGGGATAGCAATCAGCCCCAGCATTTT.

This chain connects TRBV9 to TRBJ2-5; D is possibly TRBD1 (5 bases). The CDR3 runs to 16 residues. The V end lost 0 bases, the J end lost 5 bases, and 17 bases lay between the germline ends. Germline V lookup: CDR1 SGDLS, CDR2 YYNGEE. CDR3 DNA sequence: TGTGCCAGCAGCGTAGGGAAGGGGCTACCACGGGAGACCCAGTACTTC. It yields the protein CASSVGKGLPRETQYF.

The J gene is TRBJ1-1, the V gene TRBV7-9; 9 bases map to TRBD1. CDR1 and CDR2 (germline): SEHNR, FQNEAQ (reference sequence). CDR3 length: 12 residues. With V trimmed by 5 bases and J by 10 bases, 5 bases remained unmatched. CDR3 nucleotides: TGTGCCAGCAGCCCAGCGGACAGGGGAGCTTTCTTT. Translation: CASSPADRGAFF. The entire variable domain, with the rest obtained from reference TRBV7-9 and TRBJ1-1, is as follows: DTGVSQNPRHKITKRGQNVTFRCDPISEHNRLYWYRQTLGQGPEFLTYFQNEAQLEKSRLLSDRFSAERPKGSFSTLEIQRTEQGDSAMYLCASSPADRGAFFGQGTRLTVV.

The chain carries TRBV2 and TRBJ2-7; D is perhaps TRBD1 (6 bases). The CDR3 covers 14 residues. Trimming left V 2 bases short and J 7 bases short, with 15 bases between. Germline lookup yields CDR1 SNHLY and CDR2 FYNNEI. CDR3 in amino acids: CASSEYRDGGEQYF. The CDR3 DNA reads TGTGCCAGCAGTGAATACAGGGACGGCGGGGAGCAGTACTTC.

V usage is TRBV2 and J usage is TRBJ1-1, with no clear D. The V end lost 8 bases, the J end lost 7 bases, and 8 bases lay between the germline ends. The germline V gene encodes CDR1 SNHLY and CDR2 FYNNEI. CDR3 size: 10 residues. CDR3 protein: CASPNVEAFF. The CDR3 region has the DNA TGTGCCAGCCCAAATGTTGAAGCTTTCTTT.

The chain recombines TRBV15 with TRBJ1-3; D uncertain. The ends were cut back, 4 bases at V and 0 bases at J, with 10 bases in the middle. This CDR3 spans 15 amino acids. Germline CDR1 and CDR2: LNHNV and YYDKDF (reference sequence). CDR3 in amino acids: CATSTKMSSGNTIYF. CDR3 nucleotide sequence: TGTGCCACCAGCACGAAGATGAGCTCTGGAAACACCATATATTTT.